This T cell receptor (beta chain) was documented in a study of T-cell reconstitution after alpha-beta-depleted transplantation in children. Regarding the study as a whole: Where alpha-beta T cells came from about two months after transplant was reportedly several hundred expanded graft clones. One year after transplant, T-cell counts and diversity came mostly from newly produced T cells.

It was with unique molecular identifiers that the TCRbeta library was prepared. TCRdb re-analysed the PCR reads in MiXCR, keeping a single row per CDR3 protein. Here the sample spans about 240,000 distinct CDR3 sequences, around 25% being singletons. Many counts were recorded for this clonotype. Its antigen is still unknown. The CDR3 has 14 amino acids. Trimming at V came to 6 bases and at J to 6 bases, leaving 4 bases not matched to a gene. The material sequenced was PBMCs, taken before TCRalphabeta/CD19-depleted stem cell transplant. The TCR originated in a girl between 2 and 10 years old with Fanconi anemia, due to receive a stem cell transplant. The chain carries TRBV12-3 or TRBV12-4 and TRBJ2-2; 10 bases align to TRBD2. The CDR3 region is CASSVAGGPGELFF. The DNA of the CDR3 is TGTGCCAGCAGCGTAGCGGGAGGTCCCGGGGAGCTGTTTTTT.